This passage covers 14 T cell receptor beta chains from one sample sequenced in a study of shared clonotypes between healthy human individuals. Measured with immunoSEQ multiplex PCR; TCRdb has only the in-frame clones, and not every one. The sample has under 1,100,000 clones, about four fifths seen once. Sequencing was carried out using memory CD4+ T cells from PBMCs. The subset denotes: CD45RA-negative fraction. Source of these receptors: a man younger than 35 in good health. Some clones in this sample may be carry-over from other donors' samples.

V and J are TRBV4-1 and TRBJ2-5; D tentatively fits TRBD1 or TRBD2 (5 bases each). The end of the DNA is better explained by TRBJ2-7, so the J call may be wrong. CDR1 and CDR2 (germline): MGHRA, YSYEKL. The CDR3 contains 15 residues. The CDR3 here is CASSRDSGPLYEQYF. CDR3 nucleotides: TGCGCCAGCAGCCGAGACTCGGGACCCCTCTACGAGCAGTACTTC.

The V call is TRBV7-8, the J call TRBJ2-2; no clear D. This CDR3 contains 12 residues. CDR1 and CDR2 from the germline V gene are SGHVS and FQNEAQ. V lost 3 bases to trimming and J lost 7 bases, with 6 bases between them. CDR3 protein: CASSFGGGELFF. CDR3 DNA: TGTGCCAGCAGCTTTGGTGGCGGGGAGCTGTTTTTT.

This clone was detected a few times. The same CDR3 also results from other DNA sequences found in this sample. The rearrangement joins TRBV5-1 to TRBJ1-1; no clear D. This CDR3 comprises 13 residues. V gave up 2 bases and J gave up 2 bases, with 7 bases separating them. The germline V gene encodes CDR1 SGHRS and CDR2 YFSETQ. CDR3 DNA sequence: TGCGCCAGCAGCTTCCGGGGTAACACTGAAGCTTTCTTT. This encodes CASSFRGNTEAFF.

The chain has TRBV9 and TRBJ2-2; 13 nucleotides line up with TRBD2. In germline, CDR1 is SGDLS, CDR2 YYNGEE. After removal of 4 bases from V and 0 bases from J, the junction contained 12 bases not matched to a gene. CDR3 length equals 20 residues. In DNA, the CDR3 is TGTGCCAGCAGCCCTCGGCGGACTAGCGGGAGCAGTTCGAACACCGGGGAGCTGTTTTTT. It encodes CASSPRRTSGSSSNTGELFF.

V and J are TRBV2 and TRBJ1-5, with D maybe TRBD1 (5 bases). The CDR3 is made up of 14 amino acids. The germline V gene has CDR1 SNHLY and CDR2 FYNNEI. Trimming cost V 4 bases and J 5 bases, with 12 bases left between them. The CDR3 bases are TGTGCCAGCAGTGGGATGGGGGTCTATCAGCCCCAGCATTTT. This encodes CASSGMGVYQPQHF.

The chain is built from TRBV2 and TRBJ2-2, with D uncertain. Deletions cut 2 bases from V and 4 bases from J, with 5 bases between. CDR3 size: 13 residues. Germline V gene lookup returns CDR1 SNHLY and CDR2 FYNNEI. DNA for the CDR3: TGTGCCAGCAGTGAAAGAGTCACCGGGGAGCTGTTTTTT. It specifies CASSERVTGELFF.

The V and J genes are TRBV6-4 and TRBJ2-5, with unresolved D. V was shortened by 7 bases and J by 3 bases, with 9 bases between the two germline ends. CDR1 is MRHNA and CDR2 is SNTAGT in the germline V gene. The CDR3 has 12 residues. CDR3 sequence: CASTRVEETQYF. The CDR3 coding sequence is TGTGCCAGCACCCGGGTCGAAGAGACCCAGTACTTC.

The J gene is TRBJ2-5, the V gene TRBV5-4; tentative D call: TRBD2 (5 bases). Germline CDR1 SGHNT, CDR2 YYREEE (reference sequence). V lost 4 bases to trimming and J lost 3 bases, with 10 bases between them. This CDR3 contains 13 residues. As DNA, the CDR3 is TGTGCCAGCAGCCAGACCGGGGAAGAGACCCAGTACTTC. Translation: CASSQTGEETQYF.

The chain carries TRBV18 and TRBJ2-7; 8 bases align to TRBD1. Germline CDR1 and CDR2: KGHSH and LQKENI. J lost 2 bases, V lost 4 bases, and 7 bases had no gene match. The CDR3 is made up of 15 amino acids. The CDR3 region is CASSLTGTGPYEQYF. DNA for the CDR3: TGTGCCAGCTCACTCACCGGGACAGGACCCTACGAGCAGTACTTC.

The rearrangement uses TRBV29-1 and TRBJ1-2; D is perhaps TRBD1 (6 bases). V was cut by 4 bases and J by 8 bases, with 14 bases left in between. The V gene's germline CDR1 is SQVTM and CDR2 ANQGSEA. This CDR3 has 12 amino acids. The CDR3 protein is CSVGRGTRGYTF. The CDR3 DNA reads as TGCAGCGTTGGGCGAGGGACACGGGGCTACACCTTC.

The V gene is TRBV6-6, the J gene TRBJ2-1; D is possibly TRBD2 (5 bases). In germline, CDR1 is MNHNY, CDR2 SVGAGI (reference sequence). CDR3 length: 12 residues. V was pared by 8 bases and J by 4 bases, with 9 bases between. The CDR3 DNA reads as TGTGCCAGCGGTCGGAGGTACAATGAGCAGTTCTTC. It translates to CASGRRYNEQFF.

CDR3 bases: TGTGCCAGCAGCCCCACTAGTTTCACCGGGGAGCTGTTTTTT. This sequence encodes CASSPTSFTGELFF. This chain connects TRBV6-5 to TRBJ2-2; tentatively, D is TRBD2 (5 bases). The germline gives CDR1 MNHEY, CDR2 SVGAGI. V dropped 6 bases and J dropped 4 bases, with 12 bases sitting between them. The CDR3 contains 14 residues.

The CDR3 bases are TGTGCCAGCAGCGCCGTTGATGGCTACACCTTC. Encoded protein: CASSAVDGYTF. The chain is built from TRBV9 and TRBJ1-2; no reliable D call. V was cut by 3 bases and J by 6 bases, with 6 bases left in between. This CDR3 spans 11 amino acids. Germline CDR1 reads SGDLS; CDR2 reads YYNGEE.

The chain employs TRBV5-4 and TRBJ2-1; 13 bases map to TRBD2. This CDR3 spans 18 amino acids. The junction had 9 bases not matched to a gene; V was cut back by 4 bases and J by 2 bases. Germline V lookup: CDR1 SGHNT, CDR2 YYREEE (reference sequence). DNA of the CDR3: TGTGCCAGCAGCACCGGACTAGCGGGAGCCGCCCCCTACAATGAGCAGTTCTTC. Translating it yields CASSTGLAGAAPYNEQFF. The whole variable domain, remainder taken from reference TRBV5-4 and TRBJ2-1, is ETGVTQSPTHLIKTRGQQVTLRCSSQSGHNTVSWYQQALGQGPQFIFQYYREEENGRGNFPPRFSGLQFPNYSSELNVNALELDDSALYLCASSTGLAGAAPYNEQFFGPGTRLTVL.